The entry below describes one T cell receptor (beta chain). What this receptor recognizes is not known. No clone much larger than this one lies a single base away; base qualities are absent. This entry is derived from a study of STAT5B mutations in CD4+ large granular lymphocyte leukemia (dated by TCRdb to 2022 to 2024). Broadly, across the study: Among the healthy controls, the CDR3 'QG' motif was associated with a particular HLA allele. The TCRbeta repertoires of CD4+ T-cell large granular lymphocyte leukemia patients were compared with the TCRbeta repertoires of healthy blood donors. Flow cytometry on FACSCanto II or FACSVerse showed that the purified fractions were more than 95% pure among lymphocytes.

V is cut by 1 base and J by 3 bases, and the space between the germline ends is 18 bases. The CDR3 has 17 amino acids, counting the end cysteine and phenylalanine. The DNA shown is the 51-base CDR3, in frame from base 1. CDR1 SEHNR and CDR2 FQNEAQ were looked up in the germline V gene (reference sequence). What the research found in general, with its limitations: TRBV06-family usage was enriched among the top patient clones (8/27) compared with healthy controls (2/35). Main leukemic clonotypes were private to each patient, although about a quarter of the main leukemic clonotypes were found at low frequency in the non-leukemic repertoires of other patients. CD4-sorted patient repertoires appeared more clonal than healthy CD4+ repertoires, and this difference persisted after removing the putative leukemic clones. Data were not HLA-matched; higher clonality in CD4+ versus CD8+ T-LGLL could reflect the relatively small sample size.

The healthy controls were 35 or so blood donors, and the buffy coats of these donors were supplied by the Finnish Red Cross blood service. All TCR-sequenced material derived from peripheral blood: patient blood samples and healthy donor buffy coats. Peripheral blood mononuclear cells were isolated by Ficoll-Hypaque gradient centrifugation. CD4+ cells were magnetically purified from the buffy coats of healthy controls. The Gentra Puregene Cell and Tissue kit was used for genomic DNA extraction, and quantification was performed on a Qubit 2.0 fluorometer. TCRbeta rearrangements were sequenced from genomic DNA using the immunoSEQ assay at survey resolution. In the original analysis: A lowest detectable productive clonotype frequency of 2.59 x 10-5 was observed in the TCR sequencing data. Only productive TCRbeta rearrangements, defined as complete and in-frame sequences, were included in the analyses. Sample clonality was computed as Simpson clonality in the immunoSEQ Analyzer version 3.0. Clones were binned by frequency as very rare, small, medium, large (1-20%) or hyperexpanded (>20%). OLGA 1.2.3 estimated generation probabilities, VDJtools produced V-gene circos plots, VDJdb was queried for specificities, and GLIPH identified CDR3 motifs. Sourced from immuneACCESS, this table was stored by TCRdb with only in-frame sequences that have V and J called. A share of the clones is absent; for the studies checked, an unresolved V gene accounts for under half, and the remainder has no known explanation. V and J calls and clone size come straight from that table; D and trimming were deduced from the DNA. The sample yields 45,000 or so clones; about 86% were counted once. The leading ten clones occupy less than 3% of the sample.

The TCR sequence derives from a human donor in good health. Input material: CD4+ T cells from blood buffy coats. The receptor chain draws on TRBV7-9 and TRBJ1-1; the D gene cannot be resolved reliably. The CDR3 reads CASSLGRTPPPDTEAFF. The DNA sequence is as follows: TGTGCCAGCAGCTTAGGACGAACCCCCCCGCCGGACACTGAAGCTTTCTTT.